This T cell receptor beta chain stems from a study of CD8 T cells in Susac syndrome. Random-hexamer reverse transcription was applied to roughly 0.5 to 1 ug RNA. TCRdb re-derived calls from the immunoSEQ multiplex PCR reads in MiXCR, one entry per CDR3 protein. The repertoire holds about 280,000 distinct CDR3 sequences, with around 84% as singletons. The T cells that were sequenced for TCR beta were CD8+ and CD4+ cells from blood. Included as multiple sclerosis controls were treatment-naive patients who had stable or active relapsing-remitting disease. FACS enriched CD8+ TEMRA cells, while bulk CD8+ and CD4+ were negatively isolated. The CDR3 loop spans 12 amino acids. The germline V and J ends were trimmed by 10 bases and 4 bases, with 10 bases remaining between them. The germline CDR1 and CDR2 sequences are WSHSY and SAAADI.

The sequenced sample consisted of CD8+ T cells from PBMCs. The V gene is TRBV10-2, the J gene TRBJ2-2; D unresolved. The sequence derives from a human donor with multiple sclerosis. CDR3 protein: CATVTSTGELFF. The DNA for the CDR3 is TGCGCCACCGTAACGAGCACCGGGGAGCTGTTTTTT.